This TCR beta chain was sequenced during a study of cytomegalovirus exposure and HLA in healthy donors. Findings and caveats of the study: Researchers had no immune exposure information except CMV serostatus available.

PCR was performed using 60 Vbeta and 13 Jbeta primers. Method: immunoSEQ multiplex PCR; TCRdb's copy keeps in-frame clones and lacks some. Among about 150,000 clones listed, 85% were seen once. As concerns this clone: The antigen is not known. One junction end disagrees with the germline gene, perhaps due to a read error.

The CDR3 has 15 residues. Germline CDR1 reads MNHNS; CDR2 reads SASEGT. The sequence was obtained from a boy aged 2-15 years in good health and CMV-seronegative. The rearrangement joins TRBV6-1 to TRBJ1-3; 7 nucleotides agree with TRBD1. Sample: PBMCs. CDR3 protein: CAGSWGTVSGNTIYF. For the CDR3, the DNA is TGTGCCGGCAGCTGGGGGACAGTCTCTGGAAACACCATATATTTT.